This section outlines one TCR beta chain sequence together with its context. Other DNA variants within this sample encode the same CDR3. The germline gives CDR1 SGHNT, CDR2 YENEEA. The CDR3 is 14 amino acids. Trimming at V came to 4 bases and at J to 1 base, leaving 3 bases not matched to a gene. This record belongs to a study of blood T cell repertoires in COVID-19. Study overall: Spain, Italy and the United States supplied samples that represented acute and convalescent COVID-19. T cells, B-cell-depleted T cells, or PBMCs supplied cDNA or gDNA.

Measured with immunoSEQ multiplex PCR; TCRdb has only the in-frame clones, and not every one. This table holds 75,000 to 90,000 clones, 80% found once. Input material: peripheral blood. The J gene is TRBJ1-1, the V gene TRBV11-3; 7 nucleotides line up with TRBD1. This clonotype was obtained from a woman aged 65 to 85 with acute or convalescent COVID-19. The CDR3 region has the DNA TGTGCCAGCAGCTCCCGACAGGGGAACACTGAAGCTTTCTTT. As protein: CASSSRQGNTEAFF.